Listed here are 3 T cell receptor beta chains from one sample, sequenced in a study of T cell responses to AZD1222 COVID-19 vaccine. Here immunoSEQ multiplex PCR was the method, and the copy in TCRdb shows in-frame clones only, minus some. The sample yields 150,000 to 200,000 clones, around 91% seen once. The material was peripheral blood, obtained 28 days after the second AZD1222 dose. These receptors all come from an adult who received the AZD1222 COVID-19 vaccine.

The V gene is TRBV12-3 or TRBV12-4, the J gene TRBJ2-7, with D unclear. CDR3 size: 12 residues. V lost 3 bases and J lost 3, with 6 bases in between. CDR3 sequence (DNA): TGTGCCAGCAGTTTGTTGGGCTACGAGCAGTACTTC. Residues: CASSLLGYEQYF.

The chain combines TRBV6-6 with TRBJ2-3, with TRBD2 matching 9 bases. The CDR3 contains 16 residues. Trimming at V came to 6 bases and at J to 3 bases, leaving 10 bases not matched to a gene. CDR1 is MNHNY and CDR2 is SVGAGI in the germline V gene (reference sequence). The CDR3 spells CASSLQSGGRTDTQYF. The CDR3 bases are TGTGCCAGCAGCCTGCAAAGCGGGGGGCGGACAGATACGCAGTATTTT.

V usage is TRBV3-1 (or the pseudogene TRBV3-2) and J usage is TRBJ2-1, with TRBD2 matching 8 bases. Germline CDR1 and CDR2: LGHDT and YNNKEL (reference sequence). The CDR3 is 15 residues long. J was trimmed by 7 bases and V by 6 bases; bases with no gene match: 11. The CDR3 DNA sequence: TGTGCCAGCAGTCCCGGGAGGGCGGGGAGAAATGAGCAGTTCTTC. Protein sequence: CASSPGRAGRNEQFF.